This T cell receptor (beta chain) was recovered during a study of blood T cell repertoires in COVID-19. Study-level background: T cells, B-cell-depleted T cells, or PBMCs supplied cDNA or gDNA.

Original processing methods: Nucleated cell number was recorded as an estimate derived from reference gene primer amplification. Assay used: immunoSEQ multiplex PCR; TCRdb lists only in-frame clones, some missing. From that table come the V and J calls and clone size; the DNA was used to work out D and trimming. This sample has about 130,000 clones; roughly 90% occur once, and the top ten carry roughly 2%. Seattle patient enrollment occurred during active infection, with longitudinal follow-up thereafter. Germline CDR1 SEHNR, CDR2 FQNEAQ (reference sequence). The CDR3 is 12 amino acids. V was trimmed by 8 bases and J by 0 bases, leaving 6 bases between them.

The chain employs TRBV7-9 and TRBJ2-3; D gene uncertain. The sequence derives from a man aged 50 or older with COVID-19, enrolled during active disease. The sample consisted of peripheral blood. The CDR3 DNA reads TGTGCCAGCGCGGTGAGCACAGATACGCAGTATTTT. It yields the protein CASAVSTDTQYF.